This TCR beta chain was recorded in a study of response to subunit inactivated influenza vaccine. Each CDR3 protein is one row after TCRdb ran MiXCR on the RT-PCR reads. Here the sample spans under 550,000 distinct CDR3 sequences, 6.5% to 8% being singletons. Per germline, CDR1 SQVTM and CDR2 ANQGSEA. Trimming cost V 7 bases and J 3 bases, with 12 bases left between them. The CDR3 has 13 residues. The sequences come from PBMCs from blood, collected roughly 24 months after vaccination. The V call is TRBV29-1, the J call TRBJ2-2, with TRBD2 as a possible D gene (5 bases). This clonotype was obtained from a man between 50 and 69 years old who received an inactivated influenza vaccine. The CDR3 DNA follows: TGCAGCGCCAGGAGGTCGGACACCGGGGAGCTGTTTTTT. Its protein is CSARRSDTGELFF.